The T cell receptor (beta chain) described here comes from a study of CXCR3-negative and CXCR3-positive naive CD8 T cells (dated by TCRdb to the late 2010s). About the full investigation: About 135 million TRB reads were obtained in total, roughly 1.5 +/- 0.3 million reads per library. Diversity and physicochemical repertoire analyses were performed on about a dozen donors pooled from two independent experiments. Naive subsets from five or six donors and memory cells from 3 donors were included in the TRBV-TRBJ cluster analysis. Summary of the overall study and its limitations: CXCR3 expression partially decreased after cryopreservation, so most assays used freshly isolated PBMCs. TRBV-TRBJ usage was similar between naive CXCR3-negative and CXCR3-positive cells from the same donor, while memory cells showed distinct patterns. Compared with CXCR3-negative naive cells, CXCR3-positive naive cells had TRB CDR3s with higher hydrophobicity (lower Kidera factor 4), lower energy, and higher strength and volume indices. Repertoire diversity was comparably high in both naive subsets but much lower in memory CD8+ T cells. Because surface CD5, which is linked to self-reactivity in mice, was comparable between the naive subsets, TCR interaction strength was also inferred from TRB CDR3 physicochemical properties.

The CDR3, cysteine through phenylalanine, is 16 amino acids long. The DNA is not on file. TCRdb names NextSeq 550 as the instrument used. The Human TCR Profiling Kit (MiLaboratory) was used to prepare UMI-labeled 5' RACE TRB cDNA libraries. cDNA synthesis used the entire amount of extracted RNA, and PCR amplification then used the entire amount of cDNA produced. Libraries were prepared in parallel with an identical number of PCR cycles. As for how the authors treated the data: About 53,000 +/- 9,400 unique UMI-labeled TRB cDNA molecules per library were extracted with MIGEC and MiXCR, with at least two reads per UMI required. An average of about 40,000 +/- 10,000 functional in-frame TRB CDR3 nucleotide clonotypes without stop codons was found per library. After downsampling to 5000 UMI-labeled TRB molecules per sample, diversity metrics such as normalized Shannon-Wiener and Chao1 were calculated in VDJtools. Clonotype-size-weighted physicochemical properties of the central five CDR3 residues (interaction energy, strength, volume and Kidera factor 4) were computed in VDJtools. TCRdb reprocessed the raw reads; every CDR3 protein sequence is a single record, and DNA is not supplied. TCRdb assigned the V and J calls; the authors' analysis was not used. The sample's own table lists over 100,000 distinct CDR3 sequences. 0.41% of the sample comes from the top ten.

Each CD8+ T cell subset was flow-sorted in triplicate, with roughly 310,000 cells per subset placed directly into RLT lysis buffer. Naive CD8+ T cells were defined stringently as CD45RO-CCR7+CD27+CD95- to exclude memory contaminants. Peripheral blood mononuclear cells were isolated from buffy coats by standard density gradient centrifugation. A FACSAria III was used to flow-sort naive CD8+ T cells into CXCR3-negative and CXCR3-positive populations. Total RNA was extracted from sorted cells with an RNeasy Mini Kit. Note on this clonotype: Its antigen is still unknown.

What was sequenced was naive CXCR3+ CD8+ T cells from blood. Explained via the paper, the cell subset or site label denotes: CD45RO-CCR7+CD27+CD95- naive CD8+ T cells expressing CXCR3 (TNR3+). This TCR came from a human donor in good health. Some clones in this sample may be carry-over from other donors' samples. The rearrangement joined TRBV12-3 or TRBV12-4 to TRBJ2-3; lacking DNA, the TRBD1 call made by TCRdb goes unchecked. CDR3 sequence: CASRLRDRGATDTQYF.